This TCR beta chain was recorded in a study of shared clonotypes between healthy human individuals. Study-wide points: The naive CD4 repertoires of a handful of donors were compared, and around 5% of clonotypes were shared.

The protocol was immunoSEQ multiplex PCR, while the TCRdb copy is restricted to in-frame clones and leaves out a portion. Of approximately 87,000 clones in the sample, 60% to 70% were seen once. Notes on this clone: Antigen specificity is unknown.

There are 12 residues in the CDR3. Germline CDR1 and CDR2: MDHEN and SYDVKM. V lost 10 bases, J lost 0 bases, and 10 bases lay in between. What was sequenced was memory CD8+ T cells sorted from blood. The subset: CD45RO+ cells pooled with CCR7-negative TemRA cells. The receptor comes from a man aged 30 to 45 in good health. The gene calls are TRBV28 and TRBJ2-7; the D gene is possibly TRBD1 (5 bases). DNA of the CDR3: TGTGCCACTGGGGCAGCCTCCTACGAGCAGTACTTC. Its protein is CATGAASYEQYF.